This TCR beta chain was sequenced for a study of cytomegalovirus exposure and HLA in healthy donors. The count of this clone is one. Its target is not known. 60 Vbeta and 13 Jbeta primers were used in PCR. Repertoires were generated with immunoSEQ multiplex PCR, while TCRdb's copy carries only in-frame clones and drops some. Of about 160,000 clones in the sample, around four fifths were seen once. Study findings and constraints: Researchers had no immune exposure information except CMV serostatus available. Later analysis identified a missense DCLRE1C variant that was linked to TCR beta V- and J-gene trimming. A list of roughly 160 TCR beta chains associated with cytomegalovirus was given. Among donors in an Asian-associated ancestry cluster, a later analysis reportedly found fewer N-insertions than the roughly 680-donor mean.

Germline CDR1 is SGDLS and CDR2 is YYNGEE. The CDR3 consists of 15 residues. After removal of 4 bases from V and 5 bases from J, the junction contained 9 bases not matched to a gene. Sequencing was done on a sample of PBMCs. The TCR originated in a male donor in good health and CMV-seropositive. The V call is TRBV9, the J call TRBJ2-5; 9 bases map to TRBD2. CDR3 amino acids: CASSTGAGGRETQYF. The DNA for the CDR3 is TGTGCCAGCAGCACAGGGGCGGGGGGGCGGGAGACCCAGTACTTC.